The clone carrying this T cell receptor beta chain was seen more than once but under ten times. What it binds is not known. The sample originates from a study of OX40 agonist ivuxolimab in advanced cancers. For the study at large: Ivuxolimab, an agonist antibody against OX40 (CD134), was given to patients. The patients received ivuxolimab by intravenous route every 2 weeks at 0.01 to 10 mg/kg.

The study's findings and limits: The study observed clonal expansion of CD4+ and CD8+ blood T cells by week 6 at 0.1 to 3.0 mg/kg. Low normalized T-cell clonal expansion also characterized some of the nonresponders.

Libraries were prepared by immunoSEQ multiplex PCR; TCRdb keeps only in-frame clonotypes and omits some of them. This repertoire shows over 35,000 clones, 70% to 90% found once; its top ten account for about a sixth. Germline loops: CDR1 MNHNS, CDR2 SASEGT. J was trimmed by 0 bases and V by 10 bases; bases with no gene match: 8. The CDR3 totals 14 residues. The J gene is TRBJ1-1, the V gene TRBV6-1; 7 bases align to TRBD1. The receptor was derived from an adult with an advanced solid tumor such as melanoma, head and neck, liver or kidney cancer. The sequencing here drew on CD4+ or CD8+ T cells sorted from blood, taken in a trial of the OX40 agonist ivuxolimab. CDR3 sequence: CATRTGRMNTEAFF. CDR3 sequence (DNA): TGTGCCACCAGGACAGGTCGTATGAACACTGAAGCTTTCTTT.